One T cell receptor beta chain is described in this entry. At least ten counts were recorded for this clonotype. Its antigen remains unidentified. No base quality values were provided; no much bigger clone lies one nucleotide off. CDR1 SGHAT and CDR2 FQNNGV are derived from the germline V gene. The CDR3, cysteine through phenylalanine, is 18 amino acids long. The sequence is cut down to CDR3 DNA, 54 bases in frame from base 1. Trimming removed 3 bases from V and 4 bases from J; the gene matches leave 8 bases unexplained. These data belong to a study of regulatory T cells in long-lasting Graves disease (TCRdb year 2021). Study-level background: Patients with newly diagnosed Graves' disease had been on antithyroid drugs for under 3 months. TCR sequencing covered some 13 persistent and about 20 newly diagnosed Graves' disease patients, some 33 samples in total. The study was conducted in China and was registered as a clinical trial. This study used TCR sequencing and RNA sequencing of peripheral blood to compare persistent Graves' disease patients against newly diagnosed Graves' disease patients. Summary of the overall study and its limitations: Compared with newly diagnosed patients, persistent Graves' disease patients had lower TCR Shannon entropy and fewer highly expanded clones, which suggests clonal expansion. The small sample size was acknowledged by the authors as a limitation that may reduce accuracy. TRBV28, TRBJ1-2 and TRBJ2-5 were preferentially used in persistent disease, while TRBV20-1 and TRBJ2-1 were favored in newly diagnosed disease. Patients with persistent disease shared more public clonotypes (about 3,000) than newly diagnosed patients did (more than 900). Peripheral blood alone was examined, since thyroid tissue, which constituted the primary lesion, could not be accessed. Sequencing and analysis were limited to the TCR beta chain.

The meaning of the sample's time point label: newly diagnosed GD, antithyroid drugs for less than 3 months. For both TCR sequencing and RNA sequencing, RNA was extracted from PBMCs in TRIzol. Graves' disease was diagnosed according to American Thyroid Association guidelines. Recruitment of patients was carried out at an endocrinology department in Xi'an, China. From each patient, approximately 9 milliliters of peripheral blood was collected into an EDTA anticoagulant tube. Ficoll Paque Plus density gradient separation was used to isolate PBMCs, and no additional T cell sorting was done. An Agilent 2100 Bioanalyzer and agarose gel were used to check RNA quality, and a NanoDrop 2000 was used to measure RNA concentration. Libraries were constructed by multiplex PCR. TCRdb names Illumina HiSeq 4000 as the instrument used. TCR beta libraries were built with iRepertoire HTBI primers and Arm-PCR amplification of CDR3 regions. PCR products were gel purified before sequencing. The original methods were these. Gene usage analysis of CDR3 amino acid clonotypes relied on the 55 to 80 TRBV and around 13 TRBJ segments identified across samples. Filtered high-quality paired reads were merged into contigs using COPE and FqMerger. Contigs were aligned with BLAST to IMGT TRBV, TRBD and TRBJ reference genes, and CDR3 was defined per IMGT. Any clonotype with a frequency above 0.1% was classified as a highly expanded clone. Shannon entropy was used to measure repertoire diversity, and the Gini coefficient was used to measure V-J evenness. A clonotype was considered public if more than one individual shared it. TCRdb reanalyzed the raw reads on its own, using fastp at Q25 for trimming and MiXCR for clone calling, and kept in-frame beta chains. Each CDR3 protein gets just one entry, which takes the most common genes and DNA from the rows behind it. The V and J calls reflect TCRdb's pipeline rather than the authors' work. Counted in this sample were a few hundred thousand distinct CDR3 sequences; 20% of them appeared once. The ten largest clones take up over 11% of the sample.

Material: peripheral blood mononuclear cells (PBMCs), obtained at new diagnosis, from a patient treated with antithyroid drugs. The chain is assembled from TRBV11-2 and TRBJ2-1, and 14 junctional nucleotides match TRBD2. This TCR was recovered from a female donor with Graves disease. The CDR3 is CASSFGLAGGIAYNEQFF. The DNA reads as follows: TGTGCCAGCAGCTTCGGACTAGCGGGGGGCATCGCGTACAATGAGCAGTTCTTC. Supplemented by the reference TRBV11-2 and TRBJ2-1 proteins around the CDR3, the complete variable domain is EAGVAQSPRYKIIEKRQSVAFWCNPISGHATLYWYQQILGQGPKLLIQFQNNGVVDDSQLPKDRFSAERLKGVDSTLKIQPAKLEDSAVYLCASSFGLAGGIAYNEQFFGPGTRLTVL.